This TCR beta chain derives from a study of CD8+ T cells in alopecia areata. Broader study findings: In lesional scalp, particularly from alopecia totalis/universalis, clonality was higher than in normal scalp.

This clone was seen more than once but under ten times. The target antigen is unknown. Treatment given: oral pan-JAK inhibitor, 5-10 mg twice daily. Trimming cost V 8 bases and J 4 bases; bases outside gene matches: 14. Germline values: CDR1 LNHNV, CDR2 YYDKDF (reference sequence). This CDR3 contains 16 residues. Sequencing used cDNA as its template, made by extracting RNA and reverse transcribing it. Sequencing used immunoSEQ multiplex PCR; TCRdb keeps in-frame clones, though not all of them. The sample contains more than 200,000 clones, 40% to 55% of which appear only once. This rearrangement joins TRBV15 to TRBJ1-2, with TRBD1 matching 9 bases. The source of this sequence is a human donor with alopecia areata. The specimen comprised CD4+ T cells sorted from blood, sampled at roughly week 38, from a patient treated with tofacitinib. CDR3 amino acids: CATESGQGSSAYGYTF. CDR3 sequence (DNA): TGTGCCACCGAATCGGGACAGGGCTCGTCTGCCTATGGCTACACCTTC.